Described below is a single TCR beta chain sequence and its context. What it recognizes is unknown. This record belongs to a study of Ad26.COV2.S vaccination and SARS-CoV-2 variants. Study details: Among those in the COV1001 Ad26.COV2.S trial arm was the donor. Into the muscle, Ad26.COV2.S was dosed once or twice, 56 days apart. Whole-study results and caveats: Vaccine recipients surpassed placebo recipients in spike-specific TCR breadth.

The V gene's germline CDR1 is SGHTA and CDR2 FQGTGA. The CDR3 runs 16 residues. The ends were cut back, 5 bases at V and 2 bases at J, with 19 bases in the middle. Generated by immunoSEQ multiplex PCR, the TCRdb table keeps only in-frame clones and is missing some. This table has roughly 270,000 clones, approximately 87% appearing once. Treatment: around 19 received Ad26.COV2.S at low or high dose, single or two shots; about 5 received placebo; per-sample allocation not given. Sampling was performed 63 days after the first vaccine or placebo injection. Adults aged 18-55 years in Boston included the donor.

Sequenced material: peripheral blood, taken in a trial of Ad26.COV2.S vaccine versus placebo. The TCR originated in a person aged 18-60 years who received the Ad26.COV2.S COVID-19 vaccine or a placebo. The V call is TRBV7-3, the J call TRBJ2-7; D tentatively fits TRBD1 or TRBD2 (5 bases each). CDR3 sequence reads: CASSHSGPWGAYEQYF. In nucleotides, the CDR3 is TGTGCCAGCAGCCACTCGGGGCCGTGGGGCGCCTACGAGCAGTACTTC.